Below, one T cell receptor (beta chain) is given with its context. This specimen belongs to a study of blood T cell repertoires in COVID-19. The overall study: The study drew acute and convalescent COVID-19 samples from the United States, Italy and Spain.

Assay used: immunoSEQ multiplex PCR; TCRdb lists only in-frame clones, some missing. This sample carries around 240,000 clones, more than 75% of them seen once, and the ten largest clones take roughly 2%. The ends lost 6 bases at V and 7 bases at J; junction bases unmatched: 7. The CDR3 is made up of 15 amino acids. The germline CDR1 and CDR2 sequences are MNHEY and SVGEGT. The sample taken for sequencing was PBMCs or T cells enriched from blood (not recorded which). The chain uses TRBV6-2 or TRBV6-3 and TRBJ1-6; 9 bases map to TRBD1. The TCR was taken from a woman in her forties or fifties who had recovered from COVID-19. CDR3 in amino acids: CASSRTGTGNSPLHF. The CDR3 DNA follows: TGTGCCAGCAGCCGAACAGGGACAGGGAATTCACCCCTCCACTTT.